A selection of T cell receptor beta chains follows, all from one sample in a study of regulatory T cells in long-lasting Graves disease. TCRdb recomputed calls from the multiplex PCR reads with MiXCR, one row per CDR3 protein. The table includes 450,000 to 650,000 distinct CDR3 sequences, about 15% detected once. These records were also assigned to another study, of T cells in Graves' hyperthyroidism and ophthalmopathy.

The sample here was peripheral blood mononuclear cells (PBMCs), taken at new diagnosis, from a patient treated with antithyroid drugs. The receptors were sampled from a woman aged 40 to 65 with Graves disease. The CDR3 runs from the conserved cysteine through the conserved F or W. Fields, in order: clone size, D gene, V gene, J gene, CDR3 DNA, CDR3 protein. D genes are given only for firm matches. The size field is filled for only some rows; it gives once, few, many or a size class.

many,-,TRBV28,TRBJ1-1,TGTGCCAGCATACAACCAGGGTTCCCTGAAGCTTTCTTT,CASIQPGFPEAFF
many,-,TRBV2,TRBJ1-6,TGTGCCAGCAGTCCCCAGGGATCTCCTTCACCCCTCCACTTT,CASSPQGSPSPLHF
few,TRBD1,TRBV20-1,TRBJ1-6,TGCAGTGCTAGAGCGGACAGGGACAATTCACCCCTCCACTTT,CSARADRDNSPLHF
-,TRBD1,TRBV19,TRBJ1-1,TGTGCCAGTAGTCCCCGGGACAGACACACTGAATCTTTCTTT,CASSPRDRHTESFF
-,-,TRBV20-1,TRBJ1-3,TGCAGTGCTAGAGATCTTTCTGGAAACACCATATATTTT,CSARDLSGNTIYF
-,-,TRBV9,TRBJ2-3,TGTGCCAGCAGCGTAGCAGATCCTCTCACAGATACGCAGTATTTT,CASSVADPLTDTQYF
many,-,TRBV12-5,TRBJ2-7,TGTGCTAGTGGTTTGTCTGCCGGGACGGTCTCCTACGAGCAGTACTTC,CASGLSAGTVSYEQYF
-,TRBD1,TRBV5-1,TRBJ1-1,TGCGCCAGCAGCTTGGGGACAGGGGATGACACTGAAGCTTTCTTT,CASSLGTGDDTEAFF
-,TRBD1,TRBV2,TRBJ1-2,TGTGCCAGCACGGGGACAGATGACTATGGCTACACCTTC,CASTGTDDYGYTF
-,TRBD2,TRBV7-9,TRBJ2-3,TGTGCCAGCAGCTTAATCCTAGCGGCAGCCGATACGCAGTATTTT,CASSLILAAADTQYF
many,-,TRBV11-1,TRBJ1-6,TGTGCCAGCAGCTTACGCGGGAGCTCCTATAATTCACCCCTCCACTTT,CASSLRGSSYNSPLHF
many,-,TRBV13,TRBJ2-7,TGTGCCAGCAGCTTAGGCCTCGGGGCCGAGCAGTACTTC,CASSLGLGAEQYF
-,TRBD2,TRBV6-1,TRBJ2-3,TGTGCCAGCACCCCGACTAGCGGGGGGTCAGATACGCAGTATTTT,CASTPTSGGSDTQYF
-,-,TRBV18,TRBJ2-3,TGTGCCAGCTCACCTTACAGCAAAAGCACAGATACGCAGTATTTT,CASSPYSKSTDTQYF
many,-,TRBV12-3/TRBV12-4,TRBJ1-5,TGTGCCAGCAGTAAGAGGGGGGACCAGCCCCAGCATTTT,CASSKRGDQPQHF
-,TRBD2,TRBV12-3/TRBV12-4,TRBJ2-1,TGTGCCAGCAGTCTAGCGGGGGGCCGCTCCTACAATGAGCAGTTCTTC,CASSLAGGRSYNEQFF
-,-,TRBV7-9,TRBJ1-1,TGTGCCAGCAGCTTAGGAGACGCTGAAGCTTTCTTT,CASSLGDAEAFF
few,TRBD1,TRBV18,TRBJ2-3,TGTGCCAGCTCACCGATGTCGGGGACAGGGCCAGATACGCAGTATTTT,CASSPMSGTGPDTQYF
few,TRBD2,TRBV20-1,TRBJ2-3,TGCAGTGTTAGACGGCTAGCGGGCACAGATACGCAGTACTTT,CSVRRLAGTDTQYF
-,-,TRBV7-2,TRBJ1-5,TGTGCCAGCAGCTTATGGCCTCCCCTCAATCAGCCCCAGCATTTT,CASSLWPPLNQPQHF
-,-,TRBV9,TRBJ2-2,TGTGCCAGCAGCGTAGCTGGGGGGATCGGGGAGCTGTTTTTT,CASSVAGGIGELFF
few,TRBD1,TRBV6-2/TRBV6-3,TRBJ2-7,TGTGCCAGCAGTTCCCGGGACAGGGTATCCTACGAGCAGTACTTC,CASSSRDRVSYEQYF
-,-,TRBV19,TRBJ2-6,TGTGCCAGTAGGAGGGGGATAGCGAGCTCTGGGGCCAACGTCCTGACTTTC,CASRRGIASSGANVLTF
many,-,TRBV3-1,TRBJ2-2,TGTGCCAGCAGCCAAGATCCCTCAGGGGACGGGGAGCTGTTTTTT,CASSQDPSGDGELFF
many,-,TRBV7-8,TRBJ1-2,TGTGCCAGCAGGGGGTCCGGGACTGCTAACTATGGCTACACCTTC,CASRGSGTANYGYTF
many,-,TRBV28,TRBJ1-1,TGTGCCAGCAGGCAACCGACAGTTGACACTGAAGCTTTCTTT,CASRQPTVDTEAFF
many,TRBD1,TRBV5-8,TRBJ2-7,TGTGCCAGCAGCTTGGTGACGGGACAGAGCCCCTACGAGCAGTACTTC,CASSLVTGQSPYEQYF
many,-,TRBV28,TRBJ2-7,TGTGCCAGCAACGGGGCGGCCTACGAGCAGTACTTC,CASNGAAYEQYF
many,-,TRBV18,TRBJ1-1,TGTGCCAGCTCACCATCATCATGGGGCGGTGAAGCTTTCTTT,CASSPSSWGGEAFF